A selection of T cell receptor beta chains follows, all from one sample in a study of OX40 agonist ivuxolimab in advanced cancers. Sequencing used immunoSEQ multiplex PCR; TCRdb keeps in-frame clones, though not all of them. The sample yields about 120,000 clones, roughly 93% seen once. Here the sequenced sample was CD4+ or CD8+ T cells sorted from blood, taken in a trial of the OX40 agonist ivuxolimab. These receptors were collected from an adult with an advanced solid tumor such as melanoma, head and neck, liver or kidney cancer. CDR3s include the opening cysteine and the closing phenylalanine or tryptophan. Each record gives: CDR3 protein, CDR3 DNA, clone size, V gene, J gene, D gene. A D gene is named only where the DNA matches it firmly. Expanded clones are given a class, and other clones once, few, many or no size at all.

CASSPGQGPGELFF,TGCGCCAGCAGCCCGGGACAGGGCCCCGGGGAGCTGTTTTTT,NA,TRBV5-1,TRBJ2-2,TRBD1
CASSLGGSYNEQFF,TGCGCCAGCAGCTTGGGGGGCTCCTACAATGAGCAGTTCTTC,NA,TRBV5-1,TRBJ2-1,NA
CASRKRGRNTGELFF,TGTGCCAGCAGAAAGCGGGGGAGGAACACCGGGGAGCTGTTTTTT,NA,TRBV6-5,TRBJ2-2,TRBD2
CASSDSRDTYEQYF,TGTGCCAGCAGTGACTCTAGAGATACCTACGAGCAGTACTTC,NA,TRBV2,TRBJ2-7,NA
CASNRPGSTEAFF,TGTGCCAGCAACCGCCCAGGGAGCACTGAAGCTTTCTTT,few,TRBV28,TRBJ1-1,NA
CASRAGQDPANYGYTF,TGTGCCAGCAGAGCGGGACAGGACCCAGCTAACTATGGCTACACCTTC,NA,TRBV5-4,TRBJ1-2,TRBD1
CASSLLDSRGNTQYF,TGTGCCAGCAGTTTATTGGATTCCAGGGGTAATACGCAGTATTTT,NA,TRBV27,TRBJ2-3,NA
CASSLAGWNTGELFF,TGTGCCAGCAGCTTAGCAGGTTGGAACACCGGGGAGCTGTTTTTT,NA,TRBV7-8,TRBJ2-2,NA
CASRPHPRLNYGYTF,TGTGCCAGCAGACCCCATCCCCGGCTGAACTATGGCTACACCTTC,NA,TRBV7-2,TRBJ1-2,NA
CASSSVPGRGGQFF,TGTGCCAGCAGCTCCGTCCCGGGACGAGGGGGGCAGTTCTTC,NA,TRBV7-2,TRBJ2-1,NA
CASSLVTGGPTDTQYF,TGTGCCAGCAGCTTAGTGACAGGGGGTCCCACAGATACGCAGTATTTT,NA,TRBV7-6,TRBJ2-3,TRBD1
CAWSVPTGGGTDTQYF,TGTGCCTGGAGTGTGCCCACAGGGGGCGGGACAGATACGCAGTATTTT,NA,TRBV30,TRBJ2-3,TRBD1
CSAGGTGSDTQYF,TGCAGCGCCGGGGGGACAGGGTCAGATACGCAGTATTTT,NA,TRBV29-1,TRBJ2-3,TRBD1
CASSEATGARGTQYF,TGCGCCAGCAGTGAGGCAACCGGGGCCCGAGGCACGCAGTATTTT,NA,TRBV10-2,TRBJ2-3,NA
CASSNRAGELFF,TGTGCCAGCAGTAACAGGGCCGGGGAGCTGTTTTTT,NA,TRBV2,TRBJ2-2,NA
CASSLDGETESRETQYF,TGTGCCAGCAGCTTGGATGGTGAGACGGAGTCTAGAGAGACCCAGTACTTC,few,TRBV11-3,TRBJ2-5,NA
CASSIDAGGARETQYF,TGTGCCAGTAGTATTGACGCAGGGGGCGCGAGGGAGACCCAGTACTTC,NA,TRBV19,TRBJ2-5,TRBD1
CASNLLSYSTDTQYF,TGCGCCAGCAACCTCTTGTCCTACAGCACAGATACGCAGTATTTT,NA,TRBV10-1,TRBJ2-3,NA
CASSRGRLNTEAFF,TGTGCCAGCAGTCGGGGACGGCTGAACACTGAAGCTTTCTTT,NA,TRBV6-6,TRBJ1-1,NA
CASRSPSQETQYF,TGTGCCAGCAGGTCCCCCTCCCAAGAGACCCAGTACTTC,NA,TRBV7-6,TRBJ2-5,NA
CASSWVGAYEQYF,TGTGCCAGCAGCTGGGTCGGGGCCTACGAGCAGTACTTC,NA,TRBV5-5,TRBJ2-7,NA
CASSLYPGLDEQFF,TGTGCCAGCAGTTTATATCCGGGGCTGGATGAGCAGTTCTTC,NA,TRBV27,TRBJ2-1,NA
CASSPGTSVYEQYF,TGTGCCAGCAGCCCAGGGACTAGCGTTTACGAGCAGTACTTC,NA,TRBV11-2,TRBJ2-7,TRBD2
CASRTKAGQNTEAFF,TGTGCCAGCAGAACAAAAGCAGGACAGAACACTGAAGCTTTCTTT,NA,TRBV6-5,TRBJ1-1,NA
CASSIAPGQSGELFF,TGCGCCAGCAGCATAGCTCCGGGACAGTCCGGGGAGCTGTTTTTT,NA,TRBV5-1,TRBJ2-2,TRBD1
CASRGAVGSSNEKLFF,TGCGCCAGCAGAGGGGCGGTGGGCAGTTCCAATGAAAAACTGTTTTTT,NA,TRBV5-1,TRBJ1-4,NA
CASSFRTATNEKLFF,TGTGCCAGCAGCTTTCGGACAGCTACTAATGAAAAACTGTTTTTT,NA,TRBV5-4,TRBJ1-4,NA
CASSLFTDTQYF,TGTGCCAGCAGTTTATTCACAGATACGCAGTATTTT,NA,TRBV28,TRBJ2-3,NA
CASSLPGRLTGELFF,TGTGCCAGCAGCTTGCCGGGAAGGTTGACCGGGGAGCTGTTTTTT,NA,TRBV5-6,TRBJ2-2,NA